A selection of T cell receptor beta chains follows, all from one sample in a study of cytomegalovirus exposure and HLA in healthy donors. Some clones are missing from TCRdb's copy, which holds only in-frame ones; the method was immunoSEQ multiplex PCR. The table lists around 130,000 clones, 60% to 80% of them singletons, with more than 0.95% in the top ten. The material sequenced was PBMCs. These receptors were taken from a man aged 45 to 65 in good health and CMV-seronegative. Both conserved end residues are part of each CDR3. Some rows mark clone size as missing; the rest say once, few, many or name a class of expanded clone.

cdr3_aa: CASRGTSGRTSSYNEQFF; v_call: TRBV2; clone_size: NA; j_call: TRBJ2-1
cdr3_aa: CASRLGGLEPHNEQFF; v_call: TRBV2; clone_size: NA; j_call: TRBJ2-1
cdr3_aa: CASSYGQGYGTEAFF; v_call: TRBV28; clone_size: NA; j_call: TRBJ1-1
cdr3_aa: CAWRRQGTYSGNTIYF; v_call: TRBV30; clone_size: NA; j_call: TRBJ1-3
cdr3_aa: CASSDVGLALNEQFF; v_call: TRBV2; clone_size: NA; j_call: TRBJ2-1
cdr3_aa: CASSSQQGNEQYF; v_call: TRBV7-8; clone_size: NA; j_call: TRBJ2-7
cdr3_aa: CASSLGGNYGYTF; v_call: TRBV5-4; clone_size: NA; j_call: TRBJ1-2
cdr3_aa: CASKIKGQGALKLFF; v_call: TRBV27; clone_size: few; j_call: TRBJ1-4
cdr3_aa: CASSFIAGGGRQFF; v_call: TRBV28; clone_size: NA; j_call: TRBJ2-1
cdr3_aa: CASSPGQGNQPQHF; v_call: TRBV7-9; clone_size: NA; j_call: TRBJ1-5
cdr3_aa: CASSLEQGARDEQYF; v_call: TRBV18; clone_size: NA; j_call: TRBJ2-7
cdr3_aa: CASRGGTPGDTQYF; v_call: TRBV28; clone_size: NA; j_call: TRBJ2-3
cdr3_aa: CASSDQGWKYSNQPQHF; v_call: TRBV2; clone_size: NA; j_call: TRBJ1-5
cdr3_aa: CASGETGGLSGANVLTF; v_call: TRBV5-1; clone_size: NA; j_call: TRBJ2-6
cdr3_aa: CASSLATSGVTGELFF; v_call: TRBV5-4; clone_size: NA; j_call: TRBJ2-2
cdr3_aa: CASSQSGGGMGQETQYF; v_call: TRBV4-2; clone_size: NA; j_call: TRBJ2-5
cdr3_aa: CASSLSTGVNTEAFF; v_call: TRBV5-1; clone_size: NA; j_call: TRBJ1-1
cdr3_aa: CAWSVAKTGGAEQYF; v_call: TRBV30; clone_size: NA; j_call: NA
cdr3_aa: CASSARVSNQPQHF; v_call: TRBV6-1; clone_size: NA; j_call: TRBJ1-5
cdr3_aa: CASSSQDGDEQYF; v_call: TRBV5-4; clone_size: once; j_call: TRBJ2-7
cdr3_aa: CASSVGPQGLGTEAFF; v_call: TRBV9; clone_size: NA; j_call: TRBJ1-1
cdr3_aa: CASSVRAGTEAFF; v_call: TRBV5-1; clone_size: NA; j_call: TRBJ1-1
cdr3_aa: CASHGVGEKLFF; v_call: TRBV2; clone_size: NA; j_call: TRBJ1-4
cdr3_aa: CASSLAGGRSPLHF; v_call: TRBV11-2; clone_size: NA; j_call: TRBJ1-6
cdr3_aa: CASSDRETANTEAFF; v_call: TRBV13; clone_size: NA; j_call: TRBJ1-1
cdr3_aa: CASSLQGRGEKLFF; v_call: TRBV5-4; clone_size: NA; j_call: TRBJ1-4
cdr3_aa: CASSQGGGRTTNEQFF; v_call: TRBV14; clone_size: NA; j_call: TRBJ2-1
cdr3_aa: CAISGGEGVQETQYF; v_call: TRBV10-3; clone_size: NA; j_call: TRBJ2-5
cdr3_aa: CAISELGGQAGNTIYF; v_call: TRBV10-3; clone_size: few; j_call: TRBJ1-3
cdr3_aa: CAISPRELSGELFF; v_call: TRBV10-3; clone_size: few; j_call: TRBJ2-2
cdr3_aa: CASSLSSYEQYF; v_call: TRBV7-9; clone_size: NA; j_call: TRBJ2-7
cdr3_aa: CASRVTGIFSYEQYF; v_call: TRBV28; clone_size: NA; j_call: TRBJ2-7
cdr3_aa: CASSRTGYDTIYF; v_call: TRBV6-5; clone_size: few; j_call: TRBJ1-3
cdr3_aa: CASSLGAGGPGTDTQYF; v_call: TRBV5-4; clone_size: NA; j_call: TRBJ2-3
cdr3_aa: CAISYGLAGVNEQFF; v_call: TRBV10-3; clone_size: NA; j_call: TRBJ2-1
cdr3_aa: CASSYSASGNNEQFF; v_call: TRBV6-6; clone_size: few; j_call: TRBJ2-1
cdr3_aa: CASSPQLNGLIQETQYF; v_call: TRBV18; clone_size: NA; j_call: TRBJ2-5
cdr3_aa: CASSKTGVDQPQHF; v_call: TRBV19; clone_size: NA; j_call: TRBJ1-5
cdr3_aa: CATSRDLGRWEQYF; v_call: TRBV15; clone_size: NA; j_call: TRBJ2-7
cdr3_aa: CASSENVRLADTYEQYF; v_call: TRBV10-2; clone_size: NA; j_call: TRBJ2-7
cdr3_aa: CASSFSAGSYEQYF; v_call: TRBV27; clone_size: NA; j_call: TRBJ2-7
cdr3_aa: CASSPRGVRGMNTEAFF; v_call: TRBV27; clone_size: NA; j_call: TRBJ1-1
cdr3_aa: CASSGAGSAPYEQYF; v_call: TRBV6-1; clone_size: NA; j_call: TRBJ2-7
cdr3_aa: CASSLRLLATGSPQPQHF; v_call: TRBV28; clone_size: NA; j_call: TRBJ1-5
cdr3_aa: CASSFLREVNTEAFF; v_call: TRBV28; clone_size: once; j_call: TRBJ1-1
cdr3_aa: CASSPLRTSGRTDTQYF; v_call: TRBV5-8; clone_size: once; j_call: TRBJ2-3
cdr3_aa: CASSLFQGLRETQYF; v_call: TRBV5-4; clone_size: NA; j_call: TRBJ2-5
cdr3_aa: CASSLTGTIDEKLFF; v_call: TRBV11-2; clone_size: NA; j_call: TRBJ1-4
cdr3_aa: CASSLLGFGTENTGELFF; v_call: TRBV28; clone_size: NA; j_call: TRBJ2-2
cdr3_aa: CASSLLAGGSTDTQYF; v_call: TRBV7-8; clone_size: NA; j_call: TRBJ2-3
cdr3_aa: CASSPAGLTGELFF; v_call: TRBV7-2; clone_size: NA; j_call: TRBJ2-2
cdr3_aa: CASSPSGSNEKLFF; v_call: TRBV18; clone_size: NA; j_call: TRBJ1-4
cdr3_aa: CASRLEREATDTQYF; v_call: TRBV2; clone_size: NA; j_call: TRBJ2-3